Below are 14 T cell receptor beta chains sequenced from a single sample in a study of post-analysis software for immune sequencing data. Study-level findings and limits: About 5 TRBV segments were significantly more frequent in patients than in controls. TRBV5-6, TRBV5-1 and TRBV20-1 were among these segments.

Antigen specificity for these receptors is unknown. The TCR beta cDNA libraries contained unique molecular identifiers. TCRdb re-analysed the PCR reads in MiXCR, keeping a single row per CDR3 protein. The sample records about 460,000 distinct CDR3 sequences, under 55% being singletons. Sequencing was carried out using blood. The receptors stem from a girl between 10 and 17 years old with multiple sclerosis.

This clonotype was observed a few times. The rearrangement uses TRBV29-1 and TRBJ1-1; D possibly corresponds to TRBD1 (5 bases). The CDR3 is 12 amino acids. V lost 3 bases and J 4 bases, leaving 9 bases between the germline ends. Germline values: CDR1 SQVTM, CDR2 ANQGSEA. The CDR3 spells CSVDPGGTEAFF. The CDR3 nucleotides read TGCAGCGTTGATCCGGGGGGCACTGAAGCTTTCTTT. The whole variable domain, remainder taken from reference TRBV29-1 and TRBJ1-1, is SAVISQKPSRDICQRGTSLTIQCQVDSQVTMMFWYRQQPGQSLTLIATANQGSEATYESGFVIDKFPISRPNLTFSTLTVSNMSPEDSSIYLCSVDPGGTEAFFGQGTRLTVV.

The V call is TRBV27, the J call TRBJ2-5; maybe TRBD1 (5 bases). Germline V gene data show CDR1 as MNHEY and CDR2 as SMNVEV (reference sequence). The CDR3 sequence is 14 residues long. V was trimmed by 2 bases and J by 5 bases, leaving 12 bases between them. DNA of the CDR3: TGTGCCAGCAGTTTAACCGCAGGGCACGAGACCCAGTACTTC. This sequence encodes CASSLTAGHETQYF.

The gene calls are TRBV7-9 and TRBJ1-2; 9 nucleotides match TRBD1. V gave up 3 bases and J gave up 4 bases; unmatched junction bases: 3. The CDR3 runs to 14 residues. Germline V gene sequence: CDR1 SEHNR, CDR2 FQNEAQ (reference sequence). In DNA, the CDR3 is TGTGCCAGCAGCTTGGACAGGGGTGGCTATGGCTACACCTTC. As protein: CASSLDRGGYGYTF.

Only a few counts were recorded for this clonotype. This chain links TRBV6-1 with TRBJ2-1; D is possibly TRBD1 or TRBD2 (6 bases each). CDR3 size: 16 residues. Trimming left V 9 bases short and J 4 bases short, with 22 bases between. The germline gives CDR1 MNHNS, CDR2 SASEGT. This chain's CDR3 is CASTGATRSEYNEQFF. In DNA form, the CDR3 reads TGTGCCAGTACGGGGGCTACCCGATCCGAGTACAATGAGCAGTTCTTC.

The count of this clonotype is one. A clone one base away is much larger, so this may be a read error. The V and J genes are TRBV7-2 and TRBJ1-2, with TRBD1 identical over 7 bases. The CDR3 spans 15 residues. Germline V lookup: CDR1 SGHTA, CDR2 FQGNSA. This CDR3 is CASSLDPGQNYGHTF. The CDR3 DNA reads as TGTGCCAGCAGCTTAGACCCGGGACAGAACTATGGCCACACCTTC.

V and J are TRBV7-3 and TRBJ2-3; D possibly corresponds to TRBD2 (6 bases). Germline V CDR1 and CDR2: SGHTA, FQGTGA. V lost 5 bases, J lost 5 bases, and 23 bases lay in between. This CDR3 is 17 amino acids long. The CDR3: CASSPGMVGGPRDTQYF. The CDR3 DNA sequence: TGTGCCAGCAGCCCCGGAATGGTCGGAGGGCCGAGAGATACGCAGTATTTT.

This clonotype was picked up many times. V and J are TRBV13 and TRBJ2-1; 8 bases agree with TRBD1. Losses at the gene ends were 0 bases for V and 8 bases for J; bases not matched to a gene: 9. This CDR3 has 16 amino acids. Germline V lookup: CDR1 PRHDT, CDR2 FYEKMQ (reference sequence). Here the CDR3 reads CASSLGAGGGLDEQFF. CDR3 in DNA: TGTGCCAGCAGCTTAGGGGCAGGGGGCGGTTTGGATGAGCAGTTCTTC.

This clonotype was recorded a few times. The chain recombines TRBV12-3 or TRBV12-4 with TRBJ2-7, with 8 bases fitting TRBD2. Trimming removed 6 bases from V and 4 bases from J; junction bases left unmatched: 8. The CDR3 consists of 14 residues. CDR3 amino acids: CASSFGLAQYEQYF. CDR3 DNA sequence: TGTGCCAGCAGCTTCGGACTAGCCCAGTACGAGCAGTACTTC.

J is TRBJ1-5 and V is TRBV10-3; TRBD1 matches at 8 bases. Germline V gene lookup returns CDR1 ENHRY and CDR2 SYGVKD. This CDR3 contains 13 residues. Unmatched junction bases numbered 5, after V lost 8 bases and J lost 5 bases. Here the CDR3 reads CAIGRTGYQPQHF. The CDR3, as DNA: TGTGCCATCGGGCGGACAGGGTATCAGCCCCAGCATTTT.

The chain carries TRBV24-1 and TRBJ2-7; TRBD1 matches at 8 bases. Germline trimming cut 3 bases from V and 3 bases from J; bases unmatched to any gene: 6. The germline gives CDR1 KGHDR, CDR2 SFDVKD. The CDR3 spans 15 residues. The CDR3 nucleotides read TGTGCCACCAGTGATCCACGGGACAGGTTCTACGAGCAGTACTTC. The encoded protein is CATSDPRDRFYEQYF.

Remarks on this clonotype: A read error may produce the germline difference seen at one junction end. The chain joins TRBV28 to TRBJ2-1; D is perhaps TRBD1 (6 bases). This CDR3 is built from 16 residues. Germline CDR1 reads MDHEN; CDR2 reads SYDVKM. The DNA for the CDR3 is TGTGCCTGCAGAACACAGGGTAGTGCGGTCTACAATGAGCAGTTCTTC. Its translation: CACRTQGSAVYNEQFF.

This clonotype appeared a single time. This chain joins TRBV6-2 or TRBV6-3 and TRBJ2-5; TRBD2 aligns across 7 bases. V gave up 2 bases and J gave up 3 bases; unmatched junction bases: 18. Germline-derived CDR1 and CDR2 are MNHEY and SVGEGT. CDR3 size: 19 residues. CDR3 region: CASSYRSTIPLAAEETQYF. In DNA, the CDR3 is TGTGCCAGCAGTTACAGGTCAACGATTCCCCTAGCGGCCGAAGAGACCCAGTACTTC.

Only a few counts were recorded for this clonotype. V is TRBV7-2 and J is TRBJ2-3, with TRBD2 matching over 8 bases. This CDR3 has 16 residues. The germline V gene has CDR1 SGHTA and CDR2 FQGNSA. The J segment lost 2 bases and the V segment lost 7 bases, leaving 11 bases of the junction unmatched. In DNA form, the CDR3 reads TGTGCCAGCAACCCCGCTAGCGGGTGGTCCACAGATACGCAGTATTTT. The encoded protein is CASNPASGWSTDTQYF. The full variable domain, in which reference TRBV7-2 and TRBJ2-3 provide the parts outside the CDR3, is GAGVSQSPSNKVTEKGKDVELRCDPISGHTALYWYRQSLGQGLEFLIYFQGNSAPDKSGLPSDRFSAERTGGSVSTLTIQRTQQEDSAVYLCASNPASGWSTDTQYFGPGTRLTVL.

This clonotype occurred a few times. The rearrangement joins TRBV29-1 to TRBJ1-4, with TRBD1 identical over 7 bases. Germline CDR1 is SQVTM and CDR2 is ANQGSEA. After removal of 3 bases from V and 8 bases from J, the junction contained 9 bases not matched to a gene. CDR3 length: 14 residues. CDR3 DNA sequence: TGCAGCGTTGATCTCATGACAGGGAGGGAAAAACTGTTTTTT. Protein product: CSVDLMTGREKLFF.